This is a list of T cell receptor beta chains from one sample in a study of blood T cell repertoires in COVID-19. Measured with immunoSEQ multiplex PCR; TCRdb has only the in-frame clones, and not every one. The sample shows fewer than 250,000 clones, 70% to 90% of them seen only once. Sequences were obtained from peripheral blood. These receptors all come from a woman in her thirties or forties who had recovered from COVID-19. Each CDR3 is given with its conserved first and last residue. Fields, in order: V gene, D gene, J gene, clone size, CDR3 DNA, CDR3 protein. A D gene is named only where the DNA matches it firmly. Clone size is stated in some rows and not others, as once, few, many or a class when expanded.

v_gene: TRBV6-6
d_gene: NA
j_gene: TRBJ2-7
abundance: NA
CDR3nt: TGTGCCAGCAGTTCCGGACTAGAGCAGTACTTC
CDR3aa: CASSSGLEQYF

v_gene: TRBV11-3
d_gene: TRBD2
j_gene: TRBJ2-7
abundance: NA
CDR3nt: TGTGCCAGCAGCCCCAGGGGGACTAGCGGGAGCTACGAGCAGTACTTC
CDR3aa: CASSPRGTSGSYEQYF

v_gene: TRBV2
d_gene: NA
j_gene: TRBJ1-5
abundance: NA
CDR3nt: TGTGCCAGCACAGGGAGGTTTAGCAATCAGCCCCAGCATTTT
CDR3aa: CASTGRFSNQPQHF

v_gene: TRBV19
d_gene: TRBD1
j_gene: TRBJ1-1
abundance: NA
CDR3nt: TGTGCCAGTAGTGGGCGACAGGGGGTGACTGAAGCTTTCTTT
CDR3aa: CASSGRQGVTEAFF

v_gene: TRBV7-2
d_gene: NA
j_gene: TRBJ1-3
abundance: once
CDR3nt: TGTGCCAGCAGCACAACAGGGTTTGGAAACACCATATATTTT
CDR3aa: CASSTTGFGNTIYF

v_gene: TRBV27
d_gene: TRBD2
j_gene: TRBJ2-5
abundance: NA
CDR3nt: TGTGCCAGCTCTGGACTAGCGGGACAAGAGACCCAGTACTTC
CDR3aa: CASSGLAGQETQYF

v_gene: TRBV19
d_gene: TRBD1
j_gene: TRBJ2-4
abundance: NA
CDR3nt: TGTGCCAGTAGTACAGGACAGGTGCTAGCCAAAAACATTCAGTACTTC
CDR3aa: CASSTGQVLAKNIQYF

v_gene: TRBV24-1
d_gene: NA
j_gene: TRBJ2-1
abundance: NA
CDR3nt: TGTGCCACCAGGGACAGTCACTACAATGAGCAGTTCTTC
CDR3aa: CATRDSHYNEQFF

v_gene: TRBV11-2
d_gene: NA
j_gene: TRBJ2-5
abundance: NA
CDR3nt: TGTGCCAGCAGCTTTATAGACACCCAAGAGACCCAGTACTTC
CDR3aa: CASSFIDTQETQYF

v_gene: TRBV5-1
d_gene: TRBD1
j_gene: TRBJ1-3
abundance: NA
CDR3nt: TGCGCCAGCAGTCTGGGACAGGGGGAGAACACCATATATTTT
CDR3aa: CASSLGQGENTIYF

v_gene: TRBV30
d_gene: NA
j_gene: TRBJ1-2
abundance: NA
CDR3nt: TGTGCCTGGCGGGTCCTAACTAGGGGCTACACCTTC
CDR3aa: CAWRVLTRGYTF

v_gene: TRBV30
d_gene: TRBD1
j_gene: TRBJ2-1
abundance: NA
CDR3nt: TGTGCAGCGACAGGGGGTTCGTACAATGAGCAGTTCTTC
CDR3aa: CAATGGSYNEQFF

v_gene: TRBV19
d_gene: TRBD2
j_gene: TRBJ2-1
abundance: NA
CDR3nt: TGTGCCAGTAGTCCTAGACCGGGACTAGCAGGTCCCGGTAGCTCCTACAATGAGCAGTTCTTC
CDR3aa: CASSPRPGLAGPGSSYNEQFF

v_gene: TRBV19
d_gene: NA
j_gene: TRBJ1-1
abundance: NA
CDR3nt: TGTGCCAGTAGTACGACAAGAAACACTGAAGCTTTCTTT
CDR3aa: CASSTTRNTEAFF

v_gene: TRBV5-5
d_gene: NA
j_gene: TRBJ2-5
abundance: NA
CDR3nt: TGTGCCAGCAGCTTGGCGGGGTTAGCAGAGACCCAGTACTTC
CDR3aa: CASSLAGLAETQYF

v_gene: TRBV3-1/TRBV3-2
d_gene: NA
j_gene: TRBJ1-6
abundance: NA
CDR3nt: TGTGCCAGCAGCCAATATGTGCCTGACAGGATCCACTTT
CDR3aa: CASSQYVPDRIHF

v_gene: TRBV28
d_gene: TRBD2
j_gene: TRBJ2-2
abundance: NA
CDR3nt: TGTGCCAGTAGTATAGCGGGAGGTCCCACCGGGGAGCTGTTTTTT
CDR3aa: CASSIAGGPTGELFF

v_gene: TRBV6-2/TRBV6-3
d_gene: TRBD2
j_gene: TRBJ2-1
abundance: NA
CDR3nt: TGTGCCAGCAGTTACCGGACTAGCGGTACTGAGCAGTTCTTC
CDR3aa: CASSYRTSGTEQFF

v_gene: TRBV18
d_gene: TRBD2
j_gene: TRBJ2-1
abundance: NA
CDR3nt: TGTGCCAGCTCATCGTTAGCGGGAACTTTACGAAATGAGCAGTTCTTC
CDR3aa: CASSSLAGTLRNEQFF

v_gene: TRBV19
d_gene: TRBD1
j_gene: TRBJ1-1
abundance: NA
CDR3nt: TGTGCCAGTAGTAGTTCAGGGGGCGCGAATACTGAAGCTTTCTTT
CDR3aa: CASSSSGGANTEAFF

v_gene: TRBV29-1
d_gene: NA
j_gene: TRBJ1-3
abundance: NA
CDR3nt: TGCAGCGTTAGACGGGAAGCTGGAAACACCATATATTTT
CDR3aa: CSVRREAGNTIYF

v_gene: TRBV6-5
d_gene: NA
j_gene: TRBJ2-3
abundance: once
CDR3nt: TGTGCCAGCAGTTACAATCCCCGAGCGGCCACAGATACGCAGTATTTT
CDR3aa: CASSYNPRAATDTQYF

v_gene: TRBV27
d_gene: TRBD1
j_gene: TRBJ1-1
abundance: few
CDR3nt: TGTGCCAGCAGCCACCGACAGGGTGATTACGAAGCTTTCTTT
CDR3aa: CASSHRQGDYEAFF

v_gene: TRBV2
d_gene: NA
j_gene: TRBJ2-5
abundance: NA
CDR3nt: TGTGCCAGCAGTGACCCCCCAGTGAAAGAGACCCAGTACTTC
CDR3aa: CASSDPPVKETQYF

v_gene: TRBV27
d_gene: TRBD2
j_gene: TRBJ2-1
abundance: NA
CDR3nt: TGTGCCAGCAGTTTATCCGGGGACATAGCGGGAGCTCTCCACAATGAGCAGTTCTTC
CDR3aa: CASSLSGDIAGALHNEQFF

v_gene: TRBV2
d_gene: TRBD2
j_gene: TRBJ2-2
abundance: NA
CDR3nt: TGTGCCAGCAGTAGTAGCGGGACCACCGGGGAGCTGTTTTTT
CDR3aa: CASSSSGTTGELFF

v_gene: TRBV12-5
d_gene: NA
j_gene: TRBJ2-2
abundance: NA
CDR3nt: TGTGCTAGTGGTTTGGTACACAGGGTGGAGGACACCGGGGAGCTGTTTTTT
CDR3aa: CASGLVHRVEDTGELFF

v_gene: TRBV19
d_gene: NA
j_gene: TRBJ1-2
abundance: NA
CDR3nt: TGTGCCAGTAGTATAGGTAGAAGAAACTATGGCTACACCTTC
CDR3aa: CASSIGRRNYGYTF

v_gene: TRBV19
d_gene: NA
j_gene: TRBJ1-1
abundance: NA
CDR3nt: TGTGCCAGTAGTAACGCGCGGGGTGCTTTCTTT
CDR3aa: CASSNARGAFF

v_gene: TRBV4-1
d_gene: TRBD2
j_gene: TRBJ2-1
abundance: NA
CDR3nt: TGCGCCAGCAGCCAAGAGGGAAGAGGACTAGCGGGACGACGAAACTACAATGAGCAGTTCTTC
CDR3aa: CASSQEGRGLAGRRNYNEQFF

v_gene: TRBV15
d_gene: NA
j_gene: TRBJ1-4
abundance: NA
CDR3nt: TGTGCCACCAGCAGGGCTGACAGGTTAGGTGAAAAACTGTTTTTT
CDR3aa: CATSRADRLGEKLFF

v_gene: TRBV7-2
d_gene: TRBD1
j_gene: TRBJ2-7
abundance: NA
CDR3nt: TGTGCCAGCAGCAGAGCGGGACAGGGTTCCTACGAGCAGTACTTC
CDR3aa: CASSRAGQGSYEQYF

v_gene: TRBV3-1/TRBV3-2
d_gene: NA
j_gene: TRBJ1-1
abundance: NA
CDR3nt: TGTGCCAGCAGCCCAATGAACACTGAAGCTTTCTTT
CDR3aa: CASSPMNTEAFF

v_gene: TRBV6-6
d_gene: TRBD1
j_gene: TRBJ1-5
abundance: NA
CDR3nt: TGTGCCAGCAGCCACACAGGGGGTCAAGATCAGCCCCAGCATTTT
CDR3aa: CASSHTGGQDQPQHF

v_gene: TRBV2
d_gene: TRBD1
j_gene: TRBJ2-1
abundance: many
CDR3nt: TGTGCCAGCGGGTACCGGGACAGGGTTAACAATGAGCAGTTCTTC
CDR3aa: CASGYRDRVNNEQFF

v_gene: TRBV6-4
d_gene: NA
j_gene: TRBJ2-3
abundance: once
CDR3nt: TGTGCCAGCAGTGCCGGCAGGGATAATCCGCAGTATTTT
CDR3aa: CASSAGRDNPQYF

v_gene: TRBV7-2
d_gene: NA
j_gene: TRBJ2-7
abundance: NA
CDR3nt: TGTGCCAGCAGCTTAGAACAGGCGAAGACCTACGAGCAGTACTTC
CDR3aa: CASSLEQAKTYEQYF

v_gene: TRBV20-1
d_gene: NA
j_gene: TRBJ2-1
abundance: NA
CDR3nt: TGCAGTGCTAGTGGCCGGAGGGTTGGTGAGCAGTTCTTC
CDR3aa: CSASGRRVGEQFF

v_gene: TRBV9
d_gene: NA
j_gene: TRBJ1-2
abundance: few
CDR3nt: TGTGCCAGCAGCGTTGTAGATACCGCTTTTTATGGCTACACCTTC
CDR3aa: CASSVVDTAFYGYTF

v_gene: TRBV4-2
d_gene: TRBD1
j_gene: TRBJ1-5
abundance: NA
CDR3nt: TGTGCCAGCAGCCAGGGCACAGGGGGAGGCAATCAGCCCCAGCATTTT
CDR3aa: CASSQGTGGGNQPQHF

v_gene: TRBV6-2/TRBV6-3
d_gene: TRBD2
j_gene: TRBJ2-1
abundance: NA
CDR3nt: TGTGCCAGCAGTTACTCGACTAGCGGGAGTGGGGTTGAGCAGTTCTTC
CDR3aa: CASSYSTSGSGVEQFF

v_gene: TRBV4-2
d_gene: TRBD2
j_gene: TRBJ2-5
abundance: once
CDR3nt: TGTGCCAGCAGCCAAGATAGGACTAGCGGGGGGTCGTCCCAGTACTTC
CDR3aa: CASSQDRTSGGSSQYF

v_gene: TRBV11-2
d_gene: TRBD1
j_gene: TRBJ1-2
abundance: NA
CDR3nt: TGTGCCAGCAGCTTAGATTTGGGGACAGACTACACCTTC
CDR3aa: CASSLDLGTDYTF

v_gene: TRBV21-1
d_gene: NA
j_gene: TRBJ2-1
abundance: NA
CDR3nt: TGTGCCAGCAGCAAACAGAGAGGGACAGAGCAGTTCTTC
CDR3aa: CASSKQRGTEQFF

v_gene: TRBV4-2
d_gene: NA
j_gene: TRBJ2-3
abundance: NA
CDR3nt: TGTGCCAGCAGCCAAGGCGCAGGGACAGATACGCAGTATTTT
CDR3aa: CASSQGAGTDTQYF

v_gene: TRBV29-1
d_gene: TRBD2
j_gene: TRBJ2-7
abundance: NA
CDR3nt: TGCAGCGTCCTCTCCGGGGGGGTTTACGAGCAGTACTTC
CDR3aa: CSVLSGGVYEQYF

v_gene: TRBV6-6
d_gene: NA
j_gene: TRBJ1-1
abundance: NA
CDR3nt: TGTGCCAGCAGTCCCGCTCGGACTGAAGCTTTCTTT
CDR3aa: CASSPARTEAFF

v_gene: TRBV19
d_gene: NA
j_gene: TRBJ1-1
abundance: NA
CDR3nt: TGTGCCAGTAGTTCGCAGGGGACCTCCACTGAAGCTTTCTTT
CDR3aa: CASSSQGTSTEAFF

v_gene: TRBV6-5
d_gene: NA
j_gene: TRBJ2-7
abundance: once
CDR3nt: TGTGCCAGCAGTTACAGCGGGTTACCGAGGGAGCAGTACTTC
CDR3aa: CASSYSGLPREQYF